Listed below are T cell receptor beta chains from one sample, sequenced in a study of blood T cell repertoires in COVID-19. Assay used: immunoSEQ multiplex PCR; TCRdb lists only in-frame clones, some missing. The sample contains a few hundred thousand clones, approximately 85% of which appear only once. The sequenced material came from peripheral blood. The source is a man aged 40-49 years with acute or convalescent COVID-19. CDR3s include the opening cysteine and the closing phenylalanine or tryptophan. The order of the fields is D gene, V gene, clone size, J gene, CDR3 DNA, CDR3 protein. D genes are given only for firm matches. Rows may omit the clone size; those that give it use once, few, many or a size class.

d_gene: -; v_gene: TRBV27; abundance: -; j_gene: TRBJ2-6; CDR3nt: TGTGCCAGCAGTTTCGGGTCTGGGGCCAACGTCCTGACTTTC; CDR3aa: CASSFGSGANVLTF
d_gene: TRBD1; v_gene: TRBV27; abundance: -; j_gene: TRBJ1-4; CDR3nt: TGTGCCAGCAGTTTTACAGGGGGTGCGGAAAAACTGTTTTTT; CDR3aa: CASSFTGGAEKLFF
d_gene: TRBD1; v_gene: TRBV7-2; abundance: few; j_gene: TRBJ1-4; CDR3nt: TGTGCCAGCAGCCACCTCCGACAGGGGGGAGGAAAACTGTTTTTT; CDR3aa: CASSHLRQGGGKLFF
d_gene: TRBD1; v_gene: TRBV5-1; abundance: -; j_gene: TRBJ2-3; CDR3nt: TGCGCCAGCAGCTTGCAGGACAGGTTAACAGATACGCAGTATTTT; CDR3aa: CASSLQDRLTDTQYF
d_gene: TRBD1; v_gene: TRBV6-4; abundance: -; j_gene: TRBJ1-6; CDR3nt: TGTGCCAGCAGGGGGGACAGTCATAATTCACCCCTCCACTTT; CDR3aa: CASRGDSHNSPLHF
d_gene: TRBD1; v_gene: TRBV19; abundance: few; j_gene: TRBJ2-6; CDR3nt: TGTGCCAGTAGTAGATGGAGACAGGGCTCCACTGGGGCCAACGTCCTGACTTTC; CDR3aa: CASSRWRQGSTGANVLTF
d_gene: TRBD1; v_gene: TRBV18; abundance: -; j_gene: TRBJ1-4; CDR3nt: TGTGCCAGCTCACCGCGGACAGGCCCTAATGAAAAACTGTTTTTT; CDR3aa: CASSPRTGPNEKLFF
d_gene: -; v_gene: TRBV6-5; abundance: -; j_gene: TRBJ2-5; CDR3nt: TGTGCCAGCAGTTACACCCAGGGAGGCGAGACCCAGTACTTC; CDR3aa: CASSYTQGGETQYF
d_gene: -; v_gene: TRBV11-2; abundance: -; j_gene: TRBJ1-2; CDR3nt: TGTGCCAGCAGCCCCACCCGACAGACCTATGGCTACACCTTC; CDR3aa: CASSPTRQTYGYTF
d_gene: -; v_gene: TRBV11-2; abundance: -; j_gene: TRBJ1-1; CDR3nt: TGTGCCAGCAGCTTCGAGGGGCCCGGGGGGGCTTTCTTT; CDR3aa: CASSFEGPGGAFF
d_gene: -; v_gene: TRBV2; abundance: -; j_gene: TRBJ2-5; CDR3nt: TGTGCCAGCAGTGTGCGCGGAGGGGAGACCCAGTACTTC; CDR3aa: CASSVRGGETQYF
d_gene: -; v_gene: TRBV3-1/TRBV3-2; abundance: once; j_gene: TRBJ1-2; CDR3nt: TGTGCCAGCAGCCAAGAAAGCTGGACAGTGAATAACTATGGCTACACCTTC; CDR3aa: CASSQESWTVNNYGYTF
d_gene: TRBD1; v_gene: TRBV7-2; abundance: -; j_gene: TRBJ1-2; CDR3nt: TGTGCCAGCAGCCCCCTCCGACAGGGCGGCTACACCTTC; CDR3aa: CASSPLRQGGYTF
d_gene: -; v_gene: TRBV7-2; abundance: -; j_gene: TRBJ2-5; CDR3nt: TGTGCCAGCAGCCTACGAGCCGTGGGGGCTCTCGGCCAAGAGACCCAGTACTTC; CDR3aa: CASSLRAVGALGQETQYF
d_gene: -; v_gene: TRBV6-2/TRBV6-3; abundance: -; j_gene: TRBJ2-1; CDR3nt: TGTGCCAGCAGTTCCCACCCCCGGGAGGAGCAGTTCTTC; CDR3aa: CASSSHPREEQFF
d_gene: -; v_gene: TRBV7-9; abundance: -; j_gene: TRBJ2-5; CDR3nt: TGTGCCAGCAGCTTAGCGCGAATCGGGTGGAACCAAGAGACCCAGTACTTC; CDR3aa: CASSLARIGWNQETQYF
d_gene: TRBD1; v_gene: TRBV28; abundance: once; j_gene: TRBJ1-6; CDR3nt: TGTGCCAGCAGGCCCGGGACAGGTTTCATCCAAGGTCTCCACTTT; CDR3aa: CASRPGTGFIQGLHF
d_gene: -; v_gene: TRBV7-2; abundance: -; j_gene: TRBJ2-3; CDR3nt: TGTGCCAGCAGCTCACTTACAGTTTTGGGCACAGATACGCAGTATTTT; CDR3aa: CASSSLTVLGTDTQYF
d_gene: TRBD2; v_gene: TRBV11-3; abundance: once; j_gene: TRBJ2-1; CDR3nt: TGTGCCAGCAGCTTCAGCGGGGGGGCCCACAATGAGCAGTTCTTC; CDR3aa: CASSFSGGAHNEQFF
d_gene: -; v_gene: TRBV9; abundance: -; j_gene: TRBJ2-1; CDR3nt: TGTGCCAGCAGCGCCTCCCCCCGGGGGAATGAGCAGTTCTTC; CDR3aa: CASSASPRGNEQFF
d_gene: TRBD1; v_gene: TRBV10-3; abundance: -; j_gene: TRBJ1-1; CDR3nt: TGTGCCATCGGACAGGGCTTGGGGGCTGAAGCTTTCTTT; CDR3aa: CAIGQGLGAEAFF
d_gene: -; v_gene: TRBV3-1/TRBV3-2; abundance: -; j_gene: TRBJ2-3; CDR3nt: TGTGCCAGCAGCCAAGAGGTTCCGTCAACGGCCCCAGGCGATACGCAGTATTTT; CDR3aa: CASSQEVPSTAPGDTQYF
d_gene: -; v_gene: TRBV19; abundance: -; j_gene: TRBJ1-3; CDR3nt: TGTGCCAGTAGTATGGGGCAAACTGGAAACACCATATATTTT; CDR3aa: CASSMGQTGNTIYF
d_gene: TRBD2; v_gene: TRBV6-5; abundance: -; j_gene: TRBJ2-1; CDR3nt: TGTGCCAGCAGCACTATAGCGGGGGGTCTCAATGAGCAGTTCTTC; CDR3aa: CASSTIAGGLNEQFF
d_gene: -; v_gene: TRBV10-3; abundance: -; j_gene: TRBJ1-2; CDR3nt: TGTGCCATCAGTGAGTACAGGGATCTGGGCTACACCTTC; CDR3aa: CAISEYRDLGYTF
d_gene: -; v_gene: TRBV5-5; abundance: once; j_gene: TRBJ1-5; CDR3nt: TGTGCCAGCAGCTTCACCCCGGGAGGAGTGAGCAATCAGCCCCAGCATTTT; CDR3aa: CASSFTPGGVSNQPQHF
d_gene: TRBD1; v_gene: TRBV2; abundance: once; j_gene: TRBJ1-5; CDR3nt: TGTGCCAGCAGGGGACAGGGGGATAGCAATCAGCCCCAGCATTTT; CDR3aa: CASRGQGDSNQPQHF
d_gene: TRBD1; v_gene: TRBV7-8; abundance: few; j_gene: TRBJ1-5; CDR3nt: TGTGCCAGCAGCGTACAGGGGGCTCAGCCCCAGCATTTT; CDR3aa: CASSVQGAQPQHF
d_gene: TRBD1; v_gene: TRBV15; abundance: -; j_gene: TRBJ2-2; CDR3nt: TGTGCCACCAGCCCGCGACGACAGGGCGGGGAGCTGTTTTTT; CDR3aa: CATSPRRQGGELFF
d_gene: TRBD1; v_gene: TRBV27; abundance: once; j_gene: TRBJ1-1; CDR3nt: TGTGCCAGCAGTGCGACAGGGGGCTTCGGCACTGAAGCTTTCTTT; CDR3aa: CASSATGGFGTEAFF
d_gene: -; v_gene: TRBV5-8; abundance: -; j_gene: TRBJ2-1; CDR3nt: TGTGCCAGCAGCTTCCAGCGGTTCTACAATGAGCAGTTCTTC; CDR3aa: CASSFQRFYNEQFF
d_gene: TRBD1; v_gene: TRBV5-1; abundance: -; j_gene: TRBJ2-5; CDR3nt: TGCGCCAGCAGCTCCGGGACAGATGAGACCCAGTACTTC; CDR3aa: CASSSGTDETQYF
d_gene: -; v_gene: TRBV4-3; abundance: -; j_gene: TRBJ1-2; CDR3nt: TGCGCCAGCAGCCAAGATCGAGGGGAGGGGAATGGCTACACCTTC; CDR3aa: CASSQDRGEGNGYTF
d_gene: TRBD1; v_gene: TRBV24-1; abundance: -; j_gene: TRBJ1-6; CDR3nt: TGTGCCACCAGTGACGGACAGGGGGGGTATTATTCACCCCTCCACTTT; CDR3aa: CATSDGQGGYYSPLHF
d_gene: -; v_gene: TRBV11-3; abundance: -; j_gene: TRBJ2-7; CDR3nt: TGTGCCAGCAGCTTGGCCCCCGAAGAAGTGGACGAGCAGTACTTC; CDR3aa: CASSLAPEEVDEQYF
d_gene: -; v_gene: TRBV7-3; abundance: -; j_gene: TRBJ1-1; CDR3nt: TGTGCCAGCAGCTTAACCACGGGGATGAACACTGAAGCTTTCTTT; CDR3aa: CASSLTTGMNTEAFF
d_gene: -; v_gene: TRBV30; abundance: -; j_gene: TRBJ1-1; CDR3nt: TGTGCCTGGAGTGACAGGACCTACACTGAAGCTTTCTTT; CDR3aa: CAWSDRTYTEAFF
d_gene: -; v_gene: TRBV6-5; abundance: -; j_gene: TRBJ1-4; CDR3nt: TGTGCCAGCAACCCGCGACAGGCGAATAATGAAAAACTGTTTTTT; CDR3aa: CASNPRQANNEKLFF
d_gene: TRBD1; v_gene: TRBV25-1; abundance: -; j_gene: TRBJ1-1; CDR3nt: TGTGCCAGCAGTAGGACAGGGCGGGCCCTTGAAGCTTTCTTT; CDR3aa: CASSRTGRALEAFF
d_gene: -; v_gene: TRBV11-2; abundance: -; j_gene: TRBJ2-2; CDR3nt: TGTGCCAGCAGCTCCGGGACTAACACCGGGGAGCTGTTTTTT; CDR3aa: CASSSGTNTGELFF